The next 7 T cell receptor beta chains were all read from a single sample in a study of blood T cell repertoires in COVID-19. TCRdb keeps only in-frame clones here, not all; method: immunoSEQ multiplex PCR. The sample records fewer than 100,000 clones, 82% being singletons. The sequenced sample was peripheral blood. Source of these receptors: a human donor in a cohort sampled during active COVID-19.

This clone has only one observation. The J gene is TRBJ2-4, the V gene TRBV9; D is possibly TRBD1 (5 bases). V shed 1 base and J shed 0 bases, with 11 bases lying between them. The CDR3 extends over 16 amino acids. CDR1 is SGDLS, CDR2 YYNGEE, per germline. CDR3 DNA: TGTGCCAGCAGCGTAAGGGCAGGGCTAGCCAAAAACATTCAGTACTTC. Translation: CASSVRAGLAKNIQYF.

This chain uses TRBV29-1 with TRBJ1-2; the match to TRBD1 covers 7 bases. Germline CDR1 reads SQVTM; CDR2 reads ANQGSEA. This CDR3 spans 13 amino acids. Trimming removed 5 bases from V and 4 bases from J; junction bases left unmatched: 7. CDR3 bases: TGCAGCGTTCGACAGGGACAAAGCTATGGCTACACCTTC. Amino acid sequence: CSVRQGQSYGYTF. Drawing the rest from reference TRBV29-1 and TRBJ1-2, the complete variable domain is SAVISQKPSRDICQRGTSLTIQCQVDSQVTMMFWYRQQPGQSLTLIATANQGSEATYESGFVIDKFPISRPNLTFSTLTVSNMSPEDSSIYLCSVRQGQSYGYTFGSGTRLTVV.

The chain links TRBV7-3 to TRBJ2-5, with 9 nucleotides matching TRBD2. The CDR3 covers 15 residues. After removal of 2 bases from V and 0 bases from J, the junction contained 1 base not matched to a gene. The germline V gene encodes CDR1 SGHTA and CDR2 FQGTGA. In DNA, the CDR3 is TGTGCCAGCAGCTTATTAGCGGGGGACCAAGAGACCCAGTACTTC. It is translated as CASSLLAGDQETQYF. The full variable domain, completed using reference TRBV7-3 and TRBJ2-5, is GAGVSQTPSNKVTEKGKYVELRCDPISGHTALYWYRQSLGQGPEFLIYFQGTGAADDSGLPNDRFFAVRPEGSVSTLKIQRTERGDSAVYLCASSLLAGDQETQYFGPGTRLLVL.

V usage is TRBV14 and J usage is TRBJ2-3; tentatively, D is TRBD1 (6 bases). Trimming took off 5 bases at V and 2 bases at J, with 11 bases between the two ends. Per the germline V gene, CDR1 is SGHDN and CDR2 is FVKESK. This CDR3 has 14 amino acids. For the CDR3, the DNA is TGTGCCAGCAGCTTACAGGGTACCACAGATACGCAGTATTTT. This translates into CASSLQGTTDTQYF.

The CDR3 here is CASSYKGFGNQPQHF. CDR3 in DNA: TGTGCCAGCAGTTACAAGGGGTTCGGCAATCAGCCCCAGCATTTT. The V and J genes are TRBV6-6 and TRBJ1-5; TRBD1 might be the D (5 bases). This CDR3 is built from 15 residues. Germline CDR1 and CDR2: MNHNY and SVGAGI (reference sequence). V lost 2 bases, J lost 2 bases, and 10 bases lay in between.

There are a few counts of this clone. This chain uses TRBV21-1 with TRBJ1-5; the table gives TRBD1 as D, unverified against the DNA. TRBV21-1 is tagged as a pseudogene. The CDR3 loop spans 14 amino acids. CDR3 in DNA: TGTGCCAGCAGCAAGGGACAACAGCGACAGCCCCAGCATTTT. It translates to CASSKGQQRQPQHF.

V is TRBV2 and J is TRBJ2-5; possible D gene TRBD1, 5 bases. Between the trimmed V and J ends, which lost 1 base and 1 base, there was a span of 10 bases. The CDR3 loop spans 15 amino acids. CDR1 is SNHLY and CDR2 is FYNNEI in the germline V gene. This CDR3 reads CASSEGGASQETQYF. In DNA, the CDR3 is TGTGCCAGCAGTGAAGGGGGCGCTTCCCAAGAGACCCAGTACTTC.